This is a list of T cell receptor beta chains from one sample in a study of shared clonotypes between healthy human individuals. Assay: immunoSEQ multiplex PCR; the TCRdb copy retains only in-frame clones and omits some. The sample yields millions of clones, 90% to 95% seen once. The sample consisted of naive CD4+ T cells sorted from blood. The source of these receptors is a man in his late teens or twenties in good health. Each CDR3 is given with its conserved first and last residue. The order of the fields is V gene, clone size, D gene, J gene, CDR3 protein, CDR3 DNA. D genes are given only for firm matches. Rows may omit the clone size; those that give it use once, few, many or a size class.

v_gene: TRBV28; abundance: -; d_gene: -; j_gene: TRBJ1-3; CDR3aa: CASSSPGDIGNTIYF; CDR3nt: TGTGCCAGCAGTTCACCCGGAGACATTGGAAACACCATATATTTT
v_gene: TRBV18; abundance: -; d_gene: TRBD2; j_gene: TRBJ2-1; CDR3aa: CASSRVGGLGDNEQFF; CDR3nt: TGTGCCAGCTCACGAGTTGGGGGACTAGGTGACAATGAGCAGTTCTTC
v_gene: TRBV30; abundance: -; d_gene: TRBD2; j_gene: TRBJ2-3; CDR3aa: CAWSVQVAGRTDTQYF; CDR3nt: TGTGCCTGGAGTGTACAGGTAGCGGGCCGCACAGATACGCAGTATTTT
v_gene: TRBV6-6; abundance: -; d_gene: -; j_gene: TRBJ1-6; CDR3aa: CASTLTGLQNSPLHF; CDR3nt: TGTGCCAGCACCCTAACCGGGCTTCAAAATTCACCCCTCCACTTT
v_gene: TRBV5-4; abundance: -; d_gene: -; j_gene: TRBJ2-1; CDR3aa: CASSLGGGVYNEQFF; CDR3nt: TGTGCCAGCAGCTTGGGAGGGGGAGTTTACAATGAGCAGTTCTTC
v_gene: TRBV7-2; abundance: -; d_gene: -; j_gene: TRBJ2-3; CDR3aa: CASRPSPTDTQYF; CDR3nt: TGTGCCAGCAGACCTAGCCCCACAGATACGCAGTATTTT
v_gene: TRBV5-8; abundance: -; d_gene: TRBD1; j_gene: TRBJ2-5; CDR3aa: CADTQGAEETQYF; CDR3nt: TGTGCCGATACCCAGGGGGCGGAGGAGACCCAGTACTTC
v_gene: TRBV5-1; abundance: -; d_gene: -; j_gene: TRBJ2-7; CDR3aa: CASSRPGVNEQYF; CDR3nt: TGCGCCAGCAGCCGTCCTGGGGTAAATGAGCAGTACTTC
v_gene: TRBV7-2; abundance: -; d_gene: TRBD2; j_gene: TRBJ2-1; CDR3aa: CASVGGSRGDEQFF; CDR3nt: TGTGCCAGCGTCGGCGGGAGTAGAGGGGATGAGCAGTTCTTC
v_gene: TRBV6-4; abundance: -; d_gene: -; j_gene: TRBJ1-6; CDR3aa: CASSDLGDIRYSPLHF; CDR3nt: TGTGCCAGCAGTGACCTCGGGGACATTCGTTATTCACCCCTCCACTTT
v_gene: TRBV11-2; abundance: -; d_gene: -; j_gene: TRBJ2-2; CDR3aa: CASSLSGGDTGELFF; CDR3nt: TGTGCCAGCAGCTTATCGGGCGGGGACACCGGGGAGCTGTTTTTT
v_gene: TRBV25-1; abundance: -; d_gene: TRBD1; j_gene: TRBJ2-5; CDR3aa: CASSELGQGEETQYF; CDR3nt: TGTGCCAGCAGTGAGCTCGGACAGGGGGAAGAGACCCAGTACTTC
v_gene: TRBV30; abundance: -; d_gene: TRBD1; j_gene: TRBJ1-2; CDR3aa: CAWSPGGGQGTVYGYTF; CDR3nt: TGTGCCTGGAGCCCCGGGGGGGGACAGGGAACCGTGTATGGCTACACCTTC
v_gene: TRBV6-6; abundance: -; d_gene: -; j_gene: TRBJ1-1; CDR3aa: CASIWGGSTEAFF; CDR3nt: TGTGCCAGCATTTGGGGCGGTTCCACTGAAGCTTTCTTT
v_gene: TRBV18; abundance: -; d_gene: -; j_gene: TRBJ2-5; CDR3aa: CASSQGLWEETQYF; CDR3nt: TGTGCCAGCTCACAGGGACTGTGGGAGGAGACCCAGTACTTC
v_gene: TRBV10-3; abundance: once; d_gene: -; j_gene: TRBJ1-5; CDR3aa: CAISESNVGQPQHF; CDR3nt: TGTGCCATCAGTGAGTCGAACGTAGGACAGCCCCAGCATTTT
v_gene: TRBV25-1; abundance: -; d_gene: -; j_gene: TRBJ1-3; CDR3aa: CASSDSGTGNTIYF; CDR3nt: TGTGCCAGCAGTGATTCTGGTACTGGAAACACCATATATTTT
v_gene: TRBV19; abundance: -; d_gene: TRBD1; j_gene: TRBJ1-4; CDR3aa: CASSIGQGGEKLFF; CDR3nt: TGTGCCAGTAGTATTGGACAGGGCGGTGAAAAACTGTTTTTT
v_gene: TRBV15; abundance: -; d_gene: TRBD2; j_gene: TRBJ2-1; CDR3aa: CATSRDFASGMYNEQFF; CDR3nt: TGTGCCACCAGCAGAGATTTTGCTAGCGGAATGTACAATGAGCAGTTCTTC
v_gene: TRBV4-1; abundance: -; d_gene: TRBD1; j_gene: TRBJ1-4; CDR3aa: CASSQIGQGNEKLFF; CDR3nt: TGCGCCAGCAGCCAGATTGGACAGGGGAATGAAAAACTGTTTTTT
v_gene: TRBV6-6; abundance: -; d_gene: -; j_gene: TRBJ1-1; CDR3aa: CASSYSAGNTEAFF; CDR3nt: TGTGCCAGCAGTTACTCTGCAGGGAACACTGAAGCTTTCTTT
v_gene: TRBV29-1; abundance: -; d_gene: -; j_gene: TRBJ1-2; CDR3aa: CSVERDYTF; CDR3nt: TGCAGCGTTGAAAGGGACTACACCTTC
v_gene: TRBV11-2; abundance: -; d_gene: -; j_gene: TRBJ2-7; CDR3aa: CASSLGHFSYEQYF; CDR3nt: TGTGCCAGCAGCCTAGGACACTTCTCCTACGAGCAGTACTTC
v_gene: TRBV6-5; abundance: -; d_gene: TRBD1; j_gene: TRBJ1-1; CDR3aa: CASTGTGVGGTEAFF; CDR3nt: TGTGCCAGCACGGGGACAGGGGTTGGAGGAACTGAAGCTTTCTTT
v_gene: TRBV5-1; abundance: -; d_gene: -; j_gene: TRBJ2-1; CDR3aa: CASSLSLSSYNEQFF; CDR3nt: TGCGCCAGCAGCTTGTCCCTAAGCTCCTACAATGAGCAGTTCTTC
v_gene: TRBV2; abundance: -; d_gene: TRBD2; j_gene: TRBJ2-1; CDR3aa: CASRSLNGTSGTWGNEQFF; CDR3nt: TGTGCCAGCAGGAGCTTAAATGGGACTAGCGGTACCTGGGGGAATGAGCAGTTCTTC
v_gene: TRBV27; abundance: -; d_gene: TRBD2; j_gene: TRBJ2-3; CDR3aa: CASSLGTSGSYFTQYF; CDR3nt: TGTGCCAGCAGTTTGGGGACTAGCGGGAGCTACTTCACGCAGTATTTT
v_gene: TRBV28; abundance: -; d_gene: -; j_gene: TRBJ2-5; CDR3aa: CASRPGDWFQETQYF; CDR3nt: TGTGCCAGCAGGCCGGGCGACTGGTTCCAAGAGACCCAGTACTTC
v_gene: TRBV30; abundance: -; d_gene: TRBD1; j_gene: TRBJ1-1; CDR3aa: CAWSVRYSFFGTGDTEAFF; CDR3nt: TGTGCCTGGAGTGTACGCTATTCGTTCTTCGGGACAGGTGACACTGAAGCTTTCTTT
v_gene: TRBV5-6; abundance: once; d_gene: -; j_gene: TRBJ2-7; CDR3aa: CASSSGTSFRHEQYF; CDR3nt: TGTGCCAGCAGCTCAGGCACAAGCTTCCGACACGAGCAGTACTTC
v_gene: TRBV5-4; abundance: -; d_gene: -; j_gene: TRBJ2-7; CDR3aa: CASSEGLAFYEQYF; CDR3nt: TGTGCCAGCAGCGAAGGACTGGCTTTCTACGAGCAGTACTTC
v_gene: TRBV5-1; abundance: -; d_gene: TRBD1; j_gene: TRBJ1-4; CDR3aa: CASSSRRRQGSNEKLFF; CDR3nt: TGCGCCAGCAGCTCGAGACGTAGACAGGGCTCGAATGAAAAACTGTTTTTT
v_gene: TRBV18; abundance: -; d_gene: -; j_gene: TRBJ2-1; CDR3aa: CASDSRDLGNEQFF; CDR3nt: TGTGCCAGCGACTCCCGGGACCTTGGCAATGAGCAGTTCTTC
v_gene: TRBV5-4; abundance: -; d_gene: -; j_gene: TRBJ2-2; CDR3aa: CASSSADDFTGELFF; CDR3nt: TGTGCCAGCAGTTCTGCAGATGACTTCACCGGGGAGCTGTTTTTT
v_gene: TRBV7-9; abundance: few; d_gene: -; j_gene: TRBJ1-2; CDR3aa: CASSLTGWRGYTF; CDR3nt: TGTGCCAGCAGCCTAACGGGGTGGCGTGGCTACACCTTC
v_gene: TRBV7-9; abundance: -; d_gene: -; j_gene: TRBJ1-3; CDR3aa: CASSLEISGNTIYF; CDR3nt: TGTGCCAGCAGCTTGGAGATCTCTGGAAACACCATATATTTT
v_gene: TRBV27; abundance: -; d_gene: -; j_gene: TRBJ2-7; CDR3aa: CASSPRGRYEQYF; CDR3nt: TGTGCCAGCAGCCCTAGGGGCCGCTACGAGCAGTACTTC
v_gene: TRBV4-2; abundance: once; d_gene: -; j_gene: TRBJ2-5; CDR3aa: CASSQAVGAGETQYF; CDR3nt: TGTGCCAGCAGCCAAGCGGTCGGGGCGGGAGAGACCCAGTACTTC
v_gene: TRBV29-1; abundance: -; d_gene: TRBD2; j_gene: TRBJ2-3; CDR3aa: CSVGLAGVGDTQYF; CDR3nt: TGCAGCGTGGGACTAGCGGGAGTGGGAGATACGCAGTATTTT
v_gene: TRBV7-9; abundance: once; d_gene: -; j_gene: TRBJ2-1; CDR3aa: CASSLVANEQFF; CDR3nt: TGTGCCAGCAGCTTAGTAGCCAATGAGCAGTTCTTC
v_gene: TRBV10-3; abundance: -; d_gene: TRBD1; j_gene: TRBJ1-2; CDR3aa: CAISGTGGSDYGYTF; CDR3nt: TGTGCCATCAGTGGGACAGGGGGCAGTGACTATGGCTACACCTTC
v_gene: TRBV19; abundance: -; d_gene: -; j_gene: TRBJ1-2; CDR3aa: CASSTAEGGYTF; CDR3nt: TGTGCCAGTAGTACGGCAGAGGGAGGCTACACCTTC
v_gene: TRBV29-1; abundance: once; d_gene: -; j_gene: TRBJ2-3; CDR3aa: CSVDGGRSTDTQYF; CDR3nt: TGCAGCGTTGACGGTGGGAGGAGCACAGATACGCAGTATTTT
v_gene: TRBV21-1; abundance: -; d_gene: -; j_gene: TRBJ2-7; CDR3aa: CASRPRKDSPYEQYF; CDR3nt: TGTGCCAGCAGACCGCGGAAGGACTCGCCCTACGAGCAGTACTTC
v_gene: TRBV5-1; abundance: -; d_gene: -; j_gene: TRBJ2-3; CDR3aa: CASSLNSNTDTQYF; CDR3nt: TGCGCCAGCAGCTTGAACAGTAACACAGATACGCAGTATTTT
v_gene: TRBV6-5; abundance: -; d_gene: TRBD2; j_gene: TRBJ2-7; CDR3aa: CASSSGLAGAHQYF; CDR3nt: TGTGCCAGCAGTTCGGGACTAGCGGGAGCCCACCAGTACTTC